This T cell receptor beta chain was identified in a study of T cells after somatic rescue of genetic block. The assay was immunoSEQ multiplex PCR, and TCRdb's table has in-frame clones only and misses some. The table records tens of thousands of clones, under 95% of them present only once. CDR3 size: 15 residues. Between the trimmed V and J ends, which lost 4 bases and 5 bases, there was a span of 18 bases. Germline loops: CDR1 SGHRS, CDR2 YFSETQ. V gene TRBV5-1 combines with J gene TRBJ2-5; D possibly corresponds to TRBD1 (5 bases). The sequencing sample was made of peripheral blood mononuclear cells (PBMCs). The TCR comes from a man aged 30 to 45. CDR3 in DNA: TGCGCCAGCAGCCCACCCTGGGGCCTGGGGGAGACCCAGTACTTC. Protein: CASSPPWGLGETQYF.